The TCR delta chain described here comes from a study of γδ T cells in repeated Plasmodium falciparum infection. At the level of the study: Malian children with intense seasonal malaria exposure were compared with matched Australian children.

Bulk repertoires came from Vgamma9/Vdelta2+ or Vdelta2-negative gammadelta T cells flow-sorted from PBMC. This clone was detected many times. No antigen is known for it. It differs at one base from a far larger clone, so likely a read error. Notes on the study in general: In Vdelta2-negative, largely Vdelta1+, gammadelta repertoires, repeated controlled infections appeared to drive clonal selection waves.

TCRdb re-called the multiplex PCR reads via CATT. The data show 45,000 to 60,000 delta-chain clones, with around 2% seen just once and about 23% held by the top ten. The CDR3 is made up of 20 amino acids. Germline V gives CDR1 GEAIGNYY, CDR2 EKD. The source of this sequence is a pool of human donors (malaria-infected and uninfected, not separated). The chain couples TRDV2 to TRDJ1, with 10 bases lining up with TRDD3. Specimen: gamma-delta T cells from blood. The CDR3 DNA is TGTGCCTGTGACACGCATCCCCGAATGCTGGGGGATAGGTACACCGATAAACCCATCTTT. Encoded protein: CACDTHPRMLGDRYTDKPIF.